Given below is one TCR beta chain in context. The antigen is unknown. This sample is drawn from a study of STAT5B mutations in CD4+ large granular lymphocyte leukemia. Regarding the study as a whole: The CD4+ versus CD8+ T-LGLL clonality difference may reflect limited sample size.

TCRdb keeps only in-frame clones here, not all; method: immunoSEQ multiplex PCR. The sample includes tens of thousands of clones, roughly 85% of them seen just once. Germline CDR1 and CDR2: MDHEN and SYDVKM. The length of the CDR3 is 16 residues. The trim removed 1 base at V and 6 bases at J, leaving 8 bases unmatched. The sequenced material came from CD4+ T cells from blood buffy coats. J is TRBJ2-3 and V is TRBV28, with 9 positions matching TRBD2. This clonotype originated in a human donor in good health. The CDR3 DNA is TGTGCCAGCAGTTTATTAGGGCGGGAGGGGACGGATACGCAGTATTTT. Protein product: CASSLLGREGTDTQYF.